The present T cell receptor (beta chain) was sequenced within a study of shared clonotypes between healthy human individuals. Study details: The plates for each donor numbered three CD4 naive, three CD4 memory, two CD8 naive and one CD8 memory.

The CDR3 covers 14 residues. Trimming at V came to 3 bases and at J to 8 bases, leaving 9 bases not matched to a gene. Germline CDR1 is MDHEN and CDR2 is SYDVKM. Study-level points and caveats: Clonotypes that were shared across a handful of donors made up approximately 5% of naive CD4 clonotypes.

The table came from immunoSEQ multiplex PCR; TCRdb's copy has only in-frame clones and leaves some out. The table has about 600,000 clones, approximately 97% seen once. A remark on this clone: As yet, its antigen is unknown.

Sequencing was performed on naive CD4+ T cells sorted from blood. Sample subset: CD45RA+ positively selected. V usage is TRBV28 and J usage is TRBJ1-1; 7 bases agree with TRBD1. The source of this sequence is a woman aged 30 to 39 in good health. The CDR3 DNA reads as TGTGCCAGCAGTTTTCCCCAGGGGGTGGGGGAAGCTTTCTTT. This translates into CASSFPQGVGEAFF. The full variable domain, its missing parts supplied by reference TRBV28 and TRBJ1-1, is DVKVTQSSRYLVKRTGEKVFLECVQDMDHENMFWYRQDPGLGLRLIYFSYDVKMKEKGDIPEGYSVSREKKERFSLILESASTNQTSMYLCASSFPQGVGEAFFGQGTRLTVV.